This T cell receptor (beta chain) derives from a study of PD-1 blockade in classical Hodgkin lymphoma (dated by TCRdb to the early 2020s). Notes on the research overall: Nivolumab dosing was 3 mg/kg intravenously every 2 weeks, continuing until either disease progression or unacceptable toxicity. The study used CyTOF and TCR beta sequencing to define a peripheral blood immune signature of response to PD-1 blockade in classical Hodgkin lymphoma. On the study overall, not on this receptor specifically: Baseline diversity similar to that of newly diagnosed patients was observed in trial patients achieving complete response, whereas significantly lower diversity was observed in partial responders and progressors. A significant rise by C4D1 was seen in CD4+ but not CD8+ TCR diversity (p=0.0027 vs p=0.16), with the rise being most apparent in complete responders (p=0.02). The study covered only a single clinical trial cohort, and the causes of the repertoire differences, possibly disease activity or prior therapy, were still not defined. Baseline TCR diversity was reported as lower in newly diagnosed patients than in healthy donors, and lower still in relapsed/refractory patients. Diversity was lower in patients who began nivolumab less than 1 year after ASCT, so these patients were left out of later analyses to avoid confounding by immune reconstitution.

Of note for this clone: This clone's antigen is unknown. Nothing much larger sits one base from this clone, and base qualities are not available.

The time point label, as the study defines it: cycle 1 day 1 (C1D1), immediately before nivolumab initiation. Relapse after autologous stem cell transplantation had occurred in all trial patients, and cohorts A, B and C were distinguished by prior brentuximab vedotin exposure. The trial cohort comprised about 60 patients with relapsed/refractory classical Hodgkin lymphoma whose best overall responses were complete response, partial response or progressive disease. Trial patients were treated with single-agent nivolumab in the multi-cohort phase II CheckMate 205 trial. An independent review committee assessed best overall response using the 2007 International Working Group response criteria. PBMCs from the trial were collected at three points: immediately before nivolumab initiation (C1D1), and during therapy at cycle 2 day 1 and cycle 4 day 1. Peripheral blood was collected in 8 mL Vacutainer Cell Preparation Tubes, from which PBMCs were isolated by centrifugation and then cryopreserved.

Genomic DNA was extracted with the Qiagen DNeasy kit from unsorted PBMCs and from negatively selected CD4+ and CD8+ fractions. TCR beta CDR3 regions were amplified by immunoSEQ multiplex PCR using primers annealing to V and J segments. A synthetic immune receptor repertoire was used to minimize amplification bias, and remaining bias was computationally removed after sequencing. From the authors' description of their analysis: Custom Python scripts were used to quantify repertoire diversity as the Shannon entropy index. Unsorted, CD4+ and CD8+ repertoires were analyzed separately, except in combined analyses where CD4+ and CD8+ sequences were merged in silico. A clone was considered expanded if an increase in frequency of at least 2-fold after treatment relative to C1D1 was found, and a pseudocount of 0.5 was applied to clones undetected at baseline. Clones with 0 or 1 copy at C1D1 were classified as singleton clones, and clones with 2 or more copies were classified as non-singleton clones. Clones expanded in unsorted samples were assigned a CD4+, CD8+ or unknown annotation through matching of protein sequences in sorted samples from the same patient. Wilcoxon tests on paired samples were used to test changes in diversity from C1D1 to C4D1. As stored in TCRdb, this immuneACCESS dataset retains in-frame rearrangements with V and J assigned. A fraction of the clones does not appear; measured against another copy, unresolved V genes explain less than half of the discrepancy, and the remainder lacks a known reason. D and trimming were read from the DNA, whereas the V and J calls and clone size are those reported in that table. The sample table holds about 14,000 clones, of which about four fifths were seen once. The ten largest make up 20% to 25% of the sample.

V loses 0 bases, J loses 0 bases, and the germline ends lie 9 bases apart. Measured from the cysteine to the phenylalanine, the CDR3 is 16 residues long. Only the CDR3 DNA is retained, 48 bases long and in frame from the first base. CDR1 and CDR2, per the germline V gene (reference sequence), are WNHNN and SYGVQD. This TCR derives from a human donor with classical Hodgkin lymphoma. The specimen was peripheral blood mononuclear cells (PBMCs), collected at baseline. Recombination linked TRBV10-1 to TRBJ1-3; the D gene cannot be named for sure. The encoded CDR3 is CASSESNSYSGNTIYF. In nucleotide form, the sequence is TGCGCCAGCAGTGAGTCCAACAGTTACTCTGGAAACACCATATATTTT.